Sequencing of this T cell receptor beta chain was carried out in a study of PD-1 blockade in classical Hodgkin lymphoma. J gave up 14 bases and V 1 base, and 7 bases lay outside the gene matches. Germline V gives CDR1 SGHDN, CDR2 FVKESK. The CDR3 totals 13 residues. As to time point: cycle 4 day 1 (C4D1), after about 6 weeks of nivolumab. Relapses following autologous stem cell transplantation were seen in all patients, with brentuximab vedotin exposure varying. Reported best responses ranged across complete response, partial response or progressive disease. This table comes from immunoSEQ multiplex PCR, and its TCRdb copy is limited to in-frame clones, with some not included. The table lists roughly 50,000 clones, about 89% of them singletons. This clone was seen a few times. What it recognizes is unknown. Study findings and constraints: No one has yet defined what causes the repertoire differences, which may be disease activity or prior therapy. Newly diagnosed patients were reported to start with lower TCR diversity than healthy donors.

The source was peripheral blood mononuclear cells (PBMCs), collected before the fourth cycle of nivolumab. This sequence was found in a human donor with classical Hodgkin lymphoma. The J gene is TRBJ2-1, the V gene TRBV14; 8 bases agree with TRBD2. The CDR3: CASSQGAGGGKFF. The CDR3 DNA follows: TGTGCCAGCAGCCAAGGGGCGGGAGGAGGCAAGTTCTTC.